This is a list of T cell receptor beta chains from one sample in a study of blood T cell repertoires in COVID-19. Sequencing was performed with immunoSEQ multiplex PCR; in TCRdb, only in-frame clones are kept and a portion is missing. The data show 150,000 to 200,000 clones, 80% to 90% seen once. Sequencing was performed on peripheral blood. The source is a man aged 55 to 69 with acute or convalescent COVID-19. CDR3s include the opening cysteine and the closing phenylalanine or tryptophan. The order of the fields is V gene, J gene, D gene, clone size, CDR3 protein, CDR3 DNA. A D gene is named only where the DNA matches it firmly. Rows give clone size only sometimes, using once, few, many, or a class for an expanded clone.

v_gene: TRBV20-1
j_gene: TRBJ1-5
d_gene: NA
abundance: NA
CDR3aa: CSASGDQPQHF
CDR3nt: TGCAGTGCTAGCGGAGACCAGCCCCAGCATTTT

v_gene: TRBV3-1/TRBV3-2
j_gene: TRBJ2-1
d_gene: NA
abundance: NA
CDR3aa: CASTPGTTTNNEQFF
CDR3nt: TGTGCCAGCACCCCCGGGACAACAACGAACAATGAGCAGTTCTTC

v_gene: TRBV2
j_gene: TRBJ2-3
d_gene: TRBD2
abundance: NA
CDR3aa: CASSEFGLGTDTQYF
CDR3nt: TGTGCCAGCAGTGAATTCGGACTAGGTACAGATACGCAGTATTTT

v_gene: TRBV4-1
j_gene: TRBJ1-4
d_gene: NA
abundance: NA
CDR3aa: CASSQARGEGGEKLFF
CDR3nt: TGCGCCAGCAGCCAAGCGAGAGGGGAGGGGGGTGAAAAACTGTTTTTT

v_gene: TRBV5-1
j_gene: TRBJ2-2
d_gene: TRBD1
abundance: few
CDR3aa: CASSPRSPGGSAGELFF
CDR3nt: TGCGCCAGCAGCCCTAGGTCGCCAGGGGGCAGCGCCGGGGAGCTGTTTTTT

v_gene: TRBV3-1/TRBV3-2
j_gene: TRBJ2-3
d_gene: TRBD2
abundance: NA
CDR3aa: CASSYLTSGPTHTDTQYF
CDR3nt: TGTGCCAGCAGCTACCTGACTAGCGGGCCGACCCACACAGATACGCAGTATTTT

v_gene: TRBV6-5
j_gene: TRBJ2-1
d_gene: NA
abundance: once
CDR3aa: CASRAAGSYNEQFF
CDR3nt: TGTGCCAGCAGGGCCGCGGGCTCCTACAATGAGCAGTTCTTC

v_gene: TRBV11-2
j_gene: TRBJ2-1
d_gene: TRBD2
abundance: once
CDR3aa: CASSLTRGGSNEQFF
CDR3nt: TGTGCCAGCAGCTTAACACGGGGGGGGTCCAATGAGCAGTTCTTC

v_gene: TRBV19
j_gene: TRBJ2-5
d_gene: NA
abundance: once
CDR3aa: CASRDSPGTQYF
CDR3nt: TGTGCCAGTAGGGACAGTCCGGGGACCCAGTACTTC

v_gene: TRBV12-3/TRBV12-4
j_gene: TRBJ1-2
d_gene: TRBD1
abundance: few
CDR3aa: CASSAGGSYGYTF
CDR3nt: TGTGCCAGCAGTGCAGGGGGAAGCTATGGCTACACCTTC

v_gene: TRBV24-1
j_gene: TRBJ1-4
d_gene: NA
abundance: NA
CDR3aa: CATSEGQSNEKLFF
CDR3nt: TGTGCCACCAGTGAGGGGCAAAGTAATGAAAAACTGTTTTTT

v_gene: TRBV2
j_gene: TRBJ1-2
d_gene: NA
abundance: NA
CDR3aa: CASSDRFREGNGYTF
CDR3nt: TGTGCCAGCAGTGATAGGTTCCGGGAGGGCAATGGCTACACCTTC

v_gene: TRBV7-9
j_gene: TRBJ2-1
d_gene: NA
abundance: NA
CDR3aa: CASSLETARYNEQFF
CDR3nt: TGTGCCAGCAGCTTAGAAACCGCGCGCTACAATGAGCAGTTCTTC

v_gene: TRBV19
j_gene: TRBJ2-2
d_gene: NA
abundance: once
CDR3aa: CASSLPGGFTGELFF
CDR3nt: TGTGCCAGTAGTCTCCCCGGCGGGTTCACCGGGGAGCTGTTTTTT

v_gene: TRBV6-5
j_gene: TRBJ2-7
d_gene: NA
abundance: NA
CDR3aa: CASIPTGRELNEQYF
CDR3nt: TGTGCCAGCATCCCCACAGGCCGGGAGCTCAACGAGCAGTACTTC

v_gene: TRBV5-4
j_gene: TRBJ2-1
d_gene: NA
abundance: NA
CDR3aa: CASSLGPRSSSYNEQFF
CDR3nt: TGTGCCAGCAGCTTGGGCCCTCGCTCCAGCTCCTACAATGAGCAGTTCTTC

v_gene: TRBV4-2
j_gene: TRBJ2-7
d_gene: TRBD1
abundance: NA
CDR3aa: CASSHPSGTGSTYEQYF
CDR3nt: TGTGCCAGCAGCCACCCATCCGGGACAGGTAGCACCTACGAGCAGTACTTC

v_gene: TRBV19
j_gene: TRBJ2-7
d_gene: TRBD1
abundance: NA
CDR3aa: CASSWDRASEQYF
CDR3nt: TGTGCCAGTAGTTGGGACAGGGCCTCCGAGCAGTACTTC

v_gene: TRBV18
j_gene: TRBJ1-2
d_gene: NA
abundance: NA
CDR3aa: CASSLTGLDYGYTF
CDR3nt: TGTGCCAGCTCACTTACAGGGTTAGACTATGGCTACACCTTC

v_gene: TRBV5-1
j_gene: TRBJ1-2
d_gene: TRBD1
abundance: NA
CDR3aa: CASSVGGTAAHTF
CDR3nt: TGCGCCAGCAGCGTGGGGGGGACAGCGGCGCACACCTTC

v_gene: TRBV13
j_gene: TRBJ2-7
d_gene: TRBD2
abundance: NA
CDR3aa: CASSLVRRGAYEQYF
CDR3nt: TGTGCCAGCAGCTTAGTGCGGCGGGGGGCCTACGAGCAGTACTTC

v_gene: TRBV5-1
j_gene: TRBJ2-3
d_gene: TRBD2
abundance: once
CDR3aa: CASQAGYTDTQYF
CDR3nt: TGCGCCAGCCAAGCGGGATACACAGATACGCAGTATTTT

v_gene: TRBV19
j_gene: TRBJ1-4
d_gene: NA
abundance: NA
CDR3aa: CASTGGGNGEKLFF
CDR3nt: TGTGCCAGTACCGGGGGAGGGAATGGAGAAAAACTGTTTTTT

v_gene: TRBV18
j_gene: TRBJ1-3
d_gene: NA
abundance: NA
CDR3aa: CASSPPRQFSSGNTIYF
CDR3nt: TGTGCCAGCTCACCACCCCGACAGTTTTCCTCTGGAAACACCATATATTTT

v_gene: TRBV11-2
j_gene: TRBJ2-5
d_gene: TRBD1
abundance: once
CDR3aa: CASSAGTGGQETQYF
CDR3nt: TGTGCCAGCAGCGCCGGGACAGGGGGCCAAGAGACCCAGTACTTC

v_gene: TRBV4-1
j_gene: TRBJ1-5
d_gene: NA
abundance: NA
CDR3aa: CASSQVTTGGQPQHF
CDR3nt: TGCGCCAGCAGCCAAGTCACTACGGGGGGTCAGCCCCAGCATTTT

v_gene: TRBV27
j_gene: TRBJ1-1
d_gene: NA
abundance: NA
CDR3aa: CASSLLWGRGTEAFF
CDR3nt: TGTGCCAGCAGTTTGCTCTGGGGGCGGGGGACTGAAGCTTTCTTT

v_gene: TRBV4-1
j_gene: TRBJ2-2
d_gene: NA
abundance: NA
CDR3aa: CASSRRLDLGPGELFF
CDR3nt: TGCGCCAGCAGCCGCCGACTAGATTTAGGGCCCGGGGAGCTGTTTTTT

v_gene: TRBV7-2
j_gene: TRBJ2-7
d_gene: TRBD2
abundance: NA
CDR3aa: CASSSLAGVSYEQYF
CDR3nt: TGTGCCAGCAGCTCCTTAGCGGGCGTTTCCTACGAGCAGTACTTC

v_gene: TRBV18
j_gene: TRBJ2-3
d_gene: TRBD2
abundance: NA
CDR3aa: CASSPLAGSTDTQYF
CDR3nt: TGTGCCAGCTCACCCCTAGCGGGAAGCACAGATACGCAGTATTTT

v_gene: TRBV5-4
j_gene: TRBJ2-3
d_gene: NA
abundance: NA
CDR3aa: CASSLGGVYTDTQYF
CDR3nt: TGTGCCAGCAGCTTGGGGGGAGTCTACACAGATACGCAGTATTTT

v_gene: TRBV6-5
j_gene: TRBJ1-5
d_gene: TRBD1
abundance: NA
CDR3aa: CASSQGTGHNQPQHF
CDR3nt: TGTGCCAGCAGCCAAGGGACAGGCCACAATCAGCCCCAGCATTTT

v_gene: TRBV19
j_gene: TRBJ2-2
d_gene: TRBD1
abundance: NA
CDR3aa: CASSSGTGGLGELFF
CDR3nt: TGTGCCAGTAGTTCCGGGACAGGGGGCTTAGGGGAGCTGTTTTTT

v_gene: TRBV5-1
j_gene: TRBJ1-1
d_gene: NA
abundance: NA
CDR3aa: CASSLRQVADGTEAFF
CDR3nt: TGCGCCAGCAGCCTACGACAGGTCGCGGATGGGACTGAAGCTTTCTTT

v_gene: TRBV28
j_gene: TRBJ2-1
d_gene: TRBD2
abundance: NA
CDR3aa: CASSSRTSRYNEQFF
CDR3nt: TGTGCCAGCAGTTCCCGGACTAGCAGATACAATGAGCAGTTCTTC

v_gene: TRBV29-1
j_gene: TRBJ2-7
d_gene: NA
abundance: once
CDR3aa: CSVAVRQGKSEQYF
CDR3nt: TGCAGCGTTGCGGTACGGCAGGGTAAGAGCGAGCAGTACTTC

v_gene: TRBV28
j_gene: TRBJ1-2
d_gene: TRBD1
abundance: NA
CDR3aa: CASSLQGGGYTF
CDR3nt: TGTGCCAGCAGTCTACAGGGGGGTGGCTACACCTTC

v_gene: TRBV9
j_gene: TRBJ2-7
d_gene: NA
abundance: NA
CDR3aa: CASSLSTVPYEQYF
CDR3nt: TGTGCCAGCAGCTTATCGACAGTCCCCTACGAGCAGTACTTC

v_gene: TRBV5-6
j_gene: TRBJ1-4
d_gene: NA
abundance: NA
CDR3aa: CASSQDKTSEKLFF
CDR3nt: TGTGCCAGCAGCCAAGACAAAACCTCCGAAAAACTGTTTTTT

v_gene: TRBV10-3
j_gene: TRBJ2-5
d_gene: TRBD2
abundance: NA
CDR3aa: CAISLAGGPEETQYF
CDR3nt: TGTGCCATCAGTCTAGCGGGAGGGCCTGAAGAGACCCAGTACTTC

v_gene: TRBV19
j_gene: TRBJ2-2
d_gene: TRBD1
abundance: few
CDR3aa: CASSIGQGAGGLFF
CDR3nt: TGTGCCAGTAGTATCGGACAGGGGGCCGGTGGGCTGTTTTTT

v_gene: TRBV28
j_gene: TRBJ1-1
d_gene: NA
abundance: NA
CDR3aa: CASSLAGGMNTEAFF
CDR3nt: TGTGCCAGCAGTTTGGCGGGGGGCATGAACACTGAAGCTTTCTTT

v_gene: TRBV7-8
j_gene: TRBJ1-3
d_gene: TRBD1
abundance: NA
CDR3aa: CASSLGQGRGNTIYF
CDR3nt: TGTGCCAGCAGCTTGGGACAGGGGAGAGGAAACACCATATATTTT

v_gene: TRBV19
j_gene: TRBJ1-6
d_gene: NA
abundance: once
CDR3aa: CASRRREGNGSPLHF
CDR3nt: TGTGCCAGTAGACGAAGGGAGGGGAACGGTTCACCCCTCCACTTT

v_gene: TRBV12-3/TRBV12-4
j_gene: TRBJ2-3
d_gene: NA
abundance: NA
CDR3aa: CASGAVLDTQYF
CDR3nt: TGTGCCAGCGGGGCGGTATTAGATACGCAGTATTTT

v_gene: TRBV5-1
j_gene: TRBJ1-2
d_gene: NA
abundance: NA
CDR3aa: CASSLWTDNPPGAPVSQINYGYTF
CDR3nt: TGCGCCAGCAGCTTATGGACAGACAACCCACCGGGCGCCCCTGTATCACAAATAAACTATGGCTACACCTTC

v_gene: TRBV18
j_gene: TRBJ2-1
d_gene: TRBD1
abundance: NA
CDR3aa: CASSPRVGQGHNEQFF
CDR3nt: TGTGCCAGCTCACCGCGCGTGGGACAGGGCCACAATGAGCAGTTCTTC

v_gene: TRBV10-1
j_gene: TRBJ2-7
d_gene: NA
abundance: NA
CDR3aa: CASSRSPQGNEQYF
CDR3nt: TGCGCCAGCAGCCGGAGCCCCCAGGGTAACGAGCAGTACTTC

v_gene: TRBV5-1
j_gene: TRBJ2-7
d_gene: NA
abundance: NA
CDR3aa: CASSLLAQSSYEQYF
CDR3nt: TGCGCCAGCAGCTTGCTAGCGCAGAGCTCCTACGAGCAGTACTTC

v_gene: TRBV5-1
j_gene: TRBJ1-2
d_gene: TRBD1
abundance: NA
CDR3aa: CASSADRGFDGYTF
CDR3nt: TGCGCCAGCAGCGCGGACAGGGGATTTGATGGCTACACCTTC

v_gene: TRBV24-1
j_gene: TRBJ1-5
d_gene: NA
abundance: NA
CDR3aa: CATSAPRGGSGDF
CDR3nt: TGTGCCACCAGTGCCCCTCGAGGAGGGTCCGGGGATTTT

v_gene: TRBV5-6
j_gene: TRBJ2-7
d_gene: NA
abundance: NA
CDR3aa: CASSLRGSGYEQYF
CDR3nt: TGTGCCAGCAGCTTGCGCGGTAGCGGCTACGAGCAGTACTTC